This T cell receptor beta chain originates from a study of blood T cell repertoires in COVID-19. Enrolled through a virtual design, the participants were between roughly 18 and 90 years of age and came from about two dozen US areas. Cohort placement rested on clinical history that participants reported themselves. In the 2 weeks before study entry, exposed participants met a COVID-19 case, which was PCR-confirmed or clinician-diagnosed. CDR3 length equals 14 residues. Germline V gene lookup returns CDR1 LNHDA and CDR2 SQIVND (reference sequence). V shed 9 bases, J shed 6 bases, and the junction held 9 bases outside the gene matches. Original processing methods: Nucleated cell counts were estimated from reference gene primer amplification. TCRdb keeps only in-frame clones here, not all; method: immunoSEQ multiplex PCR. V and J calls and clone size are given by that table; D and trimming were obtained from the DNA. The sample records 250,000 or so clones, over 75% being singletons.

V usage is TRBV19 and J usage is TRBJ2-5; TRBD2 aligns across 11 bases. This clonotype was obtained from a woman aged 25 to 39 who had been exposed to COVID-19. Specimen: PBMCs or T cells enriched from blood (not recorded which). This chain's CDR3 is CASKLAGGSQTQYF. Here the CDR3 DNA reads TGTGCCAGCAAGCTAGCGGGAGGTTCGCAGACCCAGTACTTC. Drawing the rest from reference TRBV19 and TRBJ2-5, the complete variable domain is DGGITQSPKYLFRKEGQNVTLSCEQNLNHDAMYWYRQDPGQGLRLIYYSQIVNDFQKGDIAEGYSVSREKKESFPLTVTSAQKNPTAFYLCASKLAGGSQTQYFGPGTRLLVL.